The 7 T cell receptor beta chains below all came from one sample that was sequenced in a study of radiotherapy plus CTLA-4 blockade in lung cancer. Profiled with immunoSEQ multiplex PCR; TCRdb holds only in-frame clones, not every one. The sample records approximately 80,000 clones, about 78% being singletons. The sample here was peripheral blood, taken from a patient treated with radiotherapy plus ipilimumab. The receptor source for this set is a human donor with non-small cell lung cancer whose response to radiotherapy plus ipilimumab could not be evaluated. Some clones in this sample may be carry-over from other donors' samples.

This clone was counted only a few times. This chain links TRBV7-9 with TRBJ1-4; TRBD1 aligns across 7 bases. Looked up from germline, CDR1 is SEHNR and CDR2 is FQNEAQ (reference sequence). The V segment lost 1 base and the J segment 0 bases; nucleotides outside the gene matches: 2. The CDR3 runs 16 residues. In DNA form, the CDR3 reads TGTGCCAGCAGCTTAGGAGGGACAGCAACTAATGAAAAACTGTTTTTT. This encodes CASSLGGTATNEKLFF. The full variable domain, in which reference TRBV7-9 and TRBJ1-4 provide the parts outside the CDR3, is DTGVSQNPRHKITKRGQNVTFRCDPISEHNRLYWYRQTLGQGPEFLTYFQNEAQLEKSRLLSDRFSAERPKGSFSTLEIQRTEQGDSAMYLCASSLGGTATNEKLFFGSGTQLSVL.

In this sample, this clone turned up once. CDR3 protein: CASSQGREATEAFF. The CDR3, as DNA: TGCGCCAGCAGCCAAGGCAGGGAGGCCACTGAAGCTTTCTTT. The J gene is TRBJ1-1, the V gene TRBV4-3; a possible D gene is TRBD1 (5 bases). Deletions cut 1 base from V and 4 bases from J, with 10 bases between. The CDR3 has 14 residues. CDR1 and CDR2 (germline): LGHNA, YSLEER.

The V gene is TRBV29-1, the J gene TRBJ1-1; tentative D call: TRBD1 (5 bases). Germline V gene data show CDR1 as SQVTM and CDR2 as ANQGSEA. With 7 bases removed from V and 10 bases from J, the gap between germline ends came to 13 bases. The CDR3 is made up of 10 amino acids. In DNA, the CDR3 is TGCAGCGCCGGAGGGGATGTAGCTTTCTTT. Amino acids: CSAGGDVAFF.

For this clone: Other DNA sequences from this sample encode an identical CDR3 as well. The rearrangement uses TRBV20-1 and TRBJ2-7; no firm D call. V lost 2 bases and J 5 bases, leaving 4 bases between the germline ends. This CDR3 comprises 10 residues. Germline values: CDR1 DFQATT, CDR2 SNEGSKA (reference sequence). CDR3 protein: CSARSDEQYF. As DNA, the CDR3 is TGCAGTGCTAGATCGGACGAGCAGTACTTC.

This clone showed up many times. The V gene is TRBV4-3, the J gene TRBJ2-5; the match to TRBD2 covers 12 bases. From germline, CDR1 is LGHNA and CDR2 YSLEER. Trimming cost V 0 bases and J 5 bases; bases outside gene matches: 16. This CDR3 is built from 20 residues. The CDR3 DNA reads TGCGCCAGCAGCCAAGACCTGACCGGGACTAGCGGGCCCTGGGACGAGACCCAGTACTTC. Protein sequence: CASSQDLTGTSGPWDETQYF.

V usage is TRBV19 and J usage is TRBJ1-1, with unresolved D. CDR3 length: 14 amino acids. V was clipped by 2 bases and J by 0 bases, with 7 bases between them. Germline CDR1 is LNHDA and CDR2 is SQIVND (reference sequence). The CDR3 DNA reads TGTGCCAGTAGTATACCCGGAGTGAACACTGAAGCTTTCTTT. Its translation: CASSIPGVNTEAFF.

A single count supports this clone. CDR3 sequence (DNA): TGTGCCAGCAGTGATCCAGGGGGGACGTTCGAGCAGTACTTC. Amino acid sequence: CASSDPGGTFEQYF. The chain recombines TRBV2 with TRBJ2-7; the D gene is possibly TRBD1 (7 bases). The CDR3 sequence is 14 residues long. Per the germline V gene, CDR1 is SNHLY and CDR2 is FYNNEI. Trimming shortened V by 3 bases and J by 6 bases, and 15 bases separated the two germline ends.